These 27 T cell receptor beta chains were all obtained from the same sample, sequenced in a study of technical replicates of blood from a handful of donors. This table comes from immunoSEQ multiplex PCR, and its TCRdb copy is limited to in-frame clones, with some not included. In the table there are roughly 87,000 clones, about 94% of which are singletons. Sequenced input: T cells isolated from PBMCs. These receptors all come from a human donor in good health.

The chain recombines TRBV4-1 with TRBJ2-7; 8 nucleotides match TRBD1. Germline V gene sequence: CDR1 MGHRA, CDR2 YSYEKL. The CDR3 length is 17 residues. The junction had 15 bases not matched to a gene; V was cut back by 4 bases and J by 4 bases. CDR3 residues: CASSPHSAGGVSYEQYF. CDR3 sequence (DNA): TGCGCCAGCAGCCCCCACTCTGCAGGGGGCGTTTCATACGAGCAGTACTTC.

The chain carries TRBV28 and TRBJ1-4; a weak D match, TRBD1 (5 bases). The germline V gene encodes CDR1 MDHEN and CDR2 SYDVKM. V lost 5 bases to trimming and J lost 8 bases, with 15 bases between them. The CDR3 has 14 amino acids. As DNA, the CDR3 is TGTGCCAGCAGTAGGGGCGGAAGATCCGAAAAACTGTTTTTT. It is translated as CASSRGGRSEKLFF.

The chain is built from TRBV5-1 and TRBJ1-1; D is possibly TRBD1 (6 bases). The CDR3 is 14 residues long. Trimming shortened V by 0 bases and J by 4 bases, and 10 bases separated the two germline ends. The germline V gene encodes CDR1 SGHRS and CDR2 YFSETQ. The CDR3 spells CASSLGQVITEAFF. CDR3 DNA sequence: TGCGCCAGCAGCTTGGGACAGGTAATCACTGAAGCTTTCTTT.

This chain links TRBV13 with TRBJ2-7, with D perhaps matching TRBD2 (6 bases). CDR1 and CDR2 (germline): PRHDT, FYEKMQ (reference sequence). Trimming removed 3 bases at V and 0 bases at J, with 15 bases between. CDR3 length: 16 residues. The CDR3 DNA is TGTGCCAGCAGCTTCGGGGCCCTAGCGAGCTCCTACGAGCAGTACTTC. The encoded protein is CASSFGALASSYEQYF.

CDR3 DNA sequence: TGTGCCTCTGAGGAGGGCGCCACCGGGGAGCTGTTTTTT. It is translated as CASEEGATGELFF. The rearrangement joins TRBV19 to TRBJ2-2, with D possibly TRBD2 on 6 matching bases. The CDR3 is 13 amino acids. Between the trimmed V and J ends, which lost 11 bases and 4 bases, there was a span of 14 bases. Looked up from germline, CDR1 is LNHDA and CDR2 is SQIVND (reference sequence). The full variable domain, completed using reference TRBV19 and TRBJ2-2, is DGGITQSPKYLFRKEGQNVTLSCEQNLNHDAMYWYRQDPGQGLRLIYYSQIVNDFQKGDIAEGYSVSREKKESFPLTVTSAQKNPTAFYLCASEEGATGELFFGEGSRLTVL.

CDR3 coding DNA: TGTGCCACCAGCAGAGATCCGACGGACTACGATCGGCAGTACTTC. Translating gives CATSRDPTDYDRQYF. J is TRBJ2-7 and V is TRBV15; D might be TRBD2 (6 bases). The germline V and J ends were trimmed by 0 bases and 9 bases, with 18 bases remaining between them. Germline V gives CDR1 LNHNV, CDR2 YYDKDF (reference sequence). CDR3 length: 15 residues.

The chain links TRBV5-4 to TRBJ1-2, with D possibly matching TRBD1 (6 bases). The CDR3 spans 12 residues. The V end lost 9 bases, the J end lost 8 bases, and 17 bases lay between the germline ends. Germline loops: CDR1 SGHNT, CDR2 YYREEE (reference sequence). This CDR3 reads CATEGGPGGYTF. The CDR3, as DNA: TGTGCCACCGAAGGGGGTCCGGGAGGCTACACCTTC.

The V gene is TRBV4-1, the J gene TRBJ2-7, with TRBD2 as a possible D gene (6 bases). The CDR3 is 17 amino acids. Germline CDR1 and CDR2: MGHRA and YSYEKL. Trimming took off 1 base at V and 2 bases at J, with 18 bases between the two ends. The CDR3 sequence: CASSQGILGGAPYEQYF. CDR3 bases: TGCGCCAGCAGCCAAGGAATCCTCGGAGGGGCCCCCTACGAGCAGTACTTC.

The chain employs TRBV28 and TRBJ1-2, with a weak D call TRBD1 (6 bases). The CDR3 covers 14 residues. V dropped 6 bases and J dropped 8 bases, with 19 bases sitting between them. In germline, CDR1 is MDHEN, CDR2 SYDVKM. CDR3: CASSPARGAGGYTF. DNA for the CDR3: TGTGCCAGCAGCCCAGCGCGGGGGGCCGGCGGCTACACCTTC.

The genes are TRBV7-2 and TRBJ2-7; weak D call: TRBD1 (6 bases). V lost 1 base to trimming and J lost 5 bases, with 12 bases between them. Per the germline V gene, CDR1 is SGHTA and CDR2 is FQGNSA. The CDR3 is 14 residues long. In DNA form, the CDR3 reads TGTGCCAGCAGCTTAGGAACAGGGCCCCACGAGCAGTACTTC. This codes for CASSLGTGPHEQYF.

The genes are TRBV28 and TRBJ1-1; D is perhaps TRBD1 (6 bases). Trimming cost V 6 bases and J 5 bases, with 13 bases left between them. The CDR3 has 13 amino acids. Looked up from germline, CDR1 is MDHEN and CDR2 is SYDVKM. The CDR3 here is CASREDRETEAFF. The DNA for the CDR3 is TGTGCCAGCAGGGAGGACAGAGAAACTGAAGCTTTCTTT.

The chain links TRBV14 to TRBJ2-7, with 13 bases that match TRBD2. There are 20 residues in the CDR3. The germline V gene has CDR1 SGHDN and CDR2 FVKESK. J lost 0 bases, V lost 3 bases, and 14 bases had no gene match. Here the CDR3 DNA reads TGTGCCAGCAGCCACCGTGGAACTAGCGGGAGGGCCTCAAGCTCCTACGAGCAGTACTTC. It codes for CASSHRGTSGRASSSYEQYF.

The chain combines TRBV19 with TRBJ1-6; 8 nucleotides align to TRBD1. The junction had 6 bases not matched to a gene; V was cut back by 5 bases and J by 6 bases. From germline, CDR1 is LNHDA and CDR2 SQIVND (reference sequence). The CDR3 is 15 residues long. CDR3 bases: TGTGCCAGTAGTCTTCAGGGGGCGGTTAATTCACCCCTCCACTTT. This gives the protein CASSLQGAVNSPLHF.

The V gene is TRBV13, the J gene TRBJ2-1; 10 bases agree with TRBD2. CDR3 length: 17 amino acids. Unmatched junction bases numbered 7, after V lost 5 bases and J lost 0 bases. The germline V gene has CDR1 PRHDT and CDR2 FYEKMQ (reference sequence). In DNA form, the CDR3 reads TGTGCCAGCAGCCCCTCTTCTAGCGGGAGCTCCTACAATGAGCAGTTCTTC. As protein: CASSPSSSGSSYNEQFF.

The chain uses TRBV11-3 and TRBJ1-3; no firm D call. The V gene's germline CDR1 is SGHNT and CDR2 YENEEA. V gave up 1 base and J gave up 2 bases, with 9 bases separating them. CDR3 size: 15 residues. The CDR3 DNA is TGTGCCAGCAGCTTAGTGGAGTTGGCTGGAAACACCATATATTTT. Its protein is CASSLVELAGNTIYF.

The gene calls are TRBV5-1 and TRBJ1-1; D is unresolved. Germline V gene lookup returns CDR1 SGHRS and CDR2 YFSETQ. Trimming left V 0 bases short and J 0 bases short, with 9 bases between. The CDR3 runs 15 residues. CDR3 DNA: TGCGCCAGCAGCTTGGATGAGGGTATGAACACTGAAGCTTTCTTT. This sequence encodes CASSLDEGMNTEAFF.

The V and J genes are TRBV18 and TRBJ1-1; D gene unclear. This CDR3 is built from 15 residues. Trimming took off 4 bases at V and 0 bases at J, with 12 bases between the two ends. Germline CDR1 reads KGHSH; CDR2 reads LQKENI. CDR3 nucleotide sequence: TGTGCCAGCTCACTAATACCCACTGTGAACACTGAAGCTTTCTTT. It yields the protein CASSLIPTVNTEAFF.

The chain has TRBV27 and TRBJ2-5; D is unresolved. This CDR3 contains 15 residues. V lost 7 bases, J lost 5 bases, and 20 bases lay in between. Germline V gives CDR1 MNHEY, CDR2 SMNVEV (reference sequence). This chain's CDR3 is CASTKSPAPGETQYF. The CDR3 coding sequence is TGTGCCAGCACTAAAAGCCCCGCACCCGGGGAGACCCAGTACTTC.

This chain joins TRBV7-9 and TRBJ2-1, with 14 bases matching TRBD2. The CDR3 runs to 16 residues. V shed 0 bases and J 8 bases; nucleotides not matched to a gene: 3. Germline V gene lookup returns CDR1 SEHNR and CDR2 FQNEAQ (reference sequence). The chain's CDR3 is CASSLAGTSGSYEQFF. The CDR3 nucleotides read TGTGCCAGCAGCTTAGCAGGGACTAGCGGGAGCTATGAGCAGTTCTTC.

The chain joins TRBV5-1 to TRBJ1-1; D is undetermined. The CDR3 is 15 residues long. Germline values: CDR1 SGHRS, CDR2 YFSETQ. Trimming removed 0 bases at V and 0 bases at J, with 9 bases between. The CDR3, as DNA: TGCGCCAGCAGCTTGGGGCAGATCATGAACACTGAAGCTTTCTTT. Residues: CASSLGQIMNTEAFF.

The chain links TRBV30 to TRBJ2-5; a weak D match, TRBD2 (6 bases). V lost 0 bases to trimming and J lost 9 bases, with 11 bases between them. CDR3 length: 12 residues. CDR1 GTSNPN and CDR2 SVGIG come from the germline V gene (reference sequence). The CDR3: CAWSVTSRSQYF. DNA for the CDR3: TGTGCCTGGAGTGTAACTAGCAGGTCCCAGTACTTC. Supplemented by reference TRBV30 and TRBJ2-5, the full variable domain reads SQTIHQWPATLVQPVGSPLSLECTVEGTSNPNLYWYRQAAGRGLQLLFYSVGIGQISSEVPQNLSASRPQDRQFILSSKKLLLSDSGFYLCAWSVTSRSQYFGPGTRLLVL.

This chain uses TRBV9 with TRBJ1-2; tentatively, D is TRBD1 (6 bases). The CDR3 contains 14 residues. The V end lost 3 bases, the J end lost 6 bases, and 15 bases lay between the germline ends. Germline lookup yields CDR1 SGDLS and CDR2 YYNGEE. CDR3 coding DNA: TGTGCCAGCAGCGCGCTGATGGGGGCGGATGGCTACACCTTC. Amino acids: CASSALMGADGYTF. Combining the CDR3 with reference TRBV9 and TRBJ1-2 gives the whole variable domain DSGVTQTPKHLITATGQRVTLRCSPRSGDLSVYWYQQSLDQGLQFLIQYYNGEERAKGNILERFSAQQFPDLHSELNLSSLELGDSALYFCASSALMGADGYTFGSGTRLTVV.

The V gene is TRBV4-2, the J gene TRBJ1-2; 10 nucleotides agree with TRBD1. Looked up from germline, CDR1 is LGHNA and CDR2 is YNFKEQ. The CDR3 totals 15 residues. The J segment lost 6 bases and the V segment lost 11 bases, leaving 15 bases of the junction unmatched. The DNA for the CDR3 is TGTGCCTTCAGTGCCGGGACAGGGGAATTGCATGGCTACACCTTC. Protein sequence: CAFSAGTGELHGYTF.

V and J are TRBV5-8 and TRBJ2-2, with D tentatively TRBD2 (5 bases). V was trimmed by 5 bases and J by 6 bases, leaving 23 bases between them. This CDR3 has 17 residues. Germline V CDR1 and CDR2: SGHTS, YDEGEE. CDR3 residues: CASSASLVFFSSGELFF. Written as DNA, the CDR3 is TGTGCCAGCAGTGCTAGCTTGGTGTTTTTCTCTTCCGGGGAGCTGTTTTTT.

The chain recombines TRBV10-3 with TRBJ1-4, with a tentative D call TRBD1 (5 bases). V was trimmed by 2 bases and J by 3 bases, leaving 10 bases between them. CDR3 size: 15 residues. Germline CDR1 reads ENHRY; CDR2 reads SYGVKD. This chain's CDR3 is CAISEGGFSNEKLFF. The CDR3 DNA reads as TGTGCCATCAGTGAGGGGGGGTTCTCTAATGAAAAACTGTTTTTT.

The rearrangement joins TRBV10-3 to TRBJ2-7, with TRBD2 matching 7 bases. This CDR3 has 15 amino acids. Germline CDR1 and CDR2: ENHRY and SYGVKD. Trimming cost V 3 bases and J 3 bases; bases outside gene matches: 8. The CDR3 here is CAISEGGGSIYEQYF. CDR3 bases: TGTGCCATCAGTGAAGGCGGGGGATCAATCTACGAGCAGTACTTC.

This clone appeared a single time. The CDR3 here is CASSEGSDYGYTF. The CDR3, as DNA: TGCGCCAGCAGTGAGGGGAGCGACTATGGCTACACCTTC. V is TRBV10-1 and J is TRBJ1-2; no definite D call. The CDR3 is 13 amino acids. Germline values: CDR1 WNHNN, CDR2 SYGVQD (reference sequence). Deletions cut 2 bases from V and 3 bases from J, with 7 bases between.